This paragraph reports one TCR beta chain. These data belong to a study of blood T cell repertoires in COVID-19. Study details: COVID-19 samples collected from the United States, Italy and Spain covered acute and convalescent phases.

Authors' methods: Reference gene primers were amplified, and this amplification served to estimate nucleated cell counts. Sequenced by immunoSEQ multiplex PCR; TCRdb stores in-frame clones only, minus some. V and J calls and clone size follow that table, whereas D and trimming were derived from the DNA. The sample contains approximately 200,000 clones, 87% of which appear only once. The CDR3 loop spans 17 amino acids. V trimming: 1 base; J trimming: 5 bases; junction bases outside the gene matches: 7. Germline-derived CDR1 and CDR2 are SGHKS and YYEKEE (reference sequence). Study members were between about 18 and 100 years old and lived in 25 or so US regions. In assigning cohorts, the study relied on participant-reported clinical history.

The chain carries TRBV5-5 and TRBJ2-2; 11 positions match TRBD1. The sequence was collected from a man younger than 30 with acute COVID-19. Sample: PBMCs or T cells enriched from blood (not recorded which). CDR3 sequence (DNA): TGTGCCAGCAGCTTGCGGACAGGGGGCCTAAGAACCGGGGAGCTGTTTTTT. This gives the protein CASSLRTGGLRTGELFF.